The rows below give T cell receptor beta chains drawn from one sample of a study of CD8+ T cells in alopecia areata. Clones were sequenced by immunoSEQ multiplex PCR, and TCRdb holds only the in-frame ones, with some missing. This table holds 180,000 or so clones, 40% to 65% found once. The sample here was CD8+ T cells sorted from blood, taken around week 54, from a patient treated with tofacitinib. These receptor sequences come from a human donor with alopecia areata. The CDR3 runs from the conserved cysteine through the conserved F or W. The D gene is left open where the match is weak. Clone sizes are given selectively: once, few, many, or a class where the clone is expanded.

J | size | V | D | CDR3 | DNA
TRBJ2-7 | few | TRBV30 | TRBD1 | CAWSVPLHPGQGAGEQYF | TGTGCCTGGAGTGTCCCCCTCCACCCGGGACAGGGGGCGGGGGAGCAGTACTTC
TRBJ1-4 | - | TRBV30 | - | CAWSVKQREKLFF | TGTGCCTGGAGTGTAAAGCAGCGCGAAAAACTGTTTTTT
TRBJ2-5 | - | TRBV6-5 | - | CASSYRAGKSETQYF | TGTGCCAGCAGTTACAGGGCTGGGAAGTCGGAGACCCAGTACTTC
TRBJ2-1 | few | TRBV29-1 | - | CSADSYNEQFF | TGCAGTGCGGACAGTTACAATGAGCAGTTCTTC
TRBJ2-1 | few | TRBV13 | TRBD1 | CASSFGQGHNEQFF | TGTGCCAGCAGCTTTGGACAGGGCCACAATGAGCAGTTCTTC
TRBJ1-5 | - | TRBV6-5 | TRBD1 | CASKGALNQPQHF | TGTGCCAGCAAGGGGGCCCTTAATCAGCCCCAGCATTTT
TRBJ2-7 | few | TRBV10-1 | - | CASSAIQGAEQYF | TGCGCCAGCAGTGCTATCCAGGGAGCCGAGCAGTACTTC
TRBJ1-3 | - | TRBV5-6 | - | CASSADGRYSGNTIYF | TGTGCCAGCAGCGCGGACGGCCGTTACTCTGGAAACACCATATATTTT
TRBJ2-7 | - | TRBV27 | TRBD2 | CASSLGRGGPQEQYF | TGTGCCAGCAGTTTAGGCCGGGGGGGGCCTCAAGAGCAGTACTTC
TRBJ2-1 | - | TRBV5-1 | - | CASSLALGARNEQFF | TGCGCCAGCAGCTTGGCCCTAGGGGCGCGTAATGAGCAGTTCTTC
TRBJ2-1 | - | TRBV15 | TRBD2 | CATSLTSGGANEQFF | TGTGCCACCAGCCTTACCAGCGGGGGGGCCAATGAGCAGTTCTTC
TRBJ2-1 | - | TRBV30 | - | CAWSPWTGYNEQFF | TGTGCCTGGAGTCCTTGGACTGGTTACAATGAGCAGTTCTTC
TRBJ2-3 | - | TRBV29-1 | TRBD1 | CSVEATGDPTDTQYF | TGCAGCGTTGAGGCCACAGGGGATCCCACAGATACGCAGTATTTT
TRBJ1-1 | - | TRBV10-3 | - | CAIRTNTEAFF | TGTGCCATCAGGACGAACACTGAAGCTTTCTTT
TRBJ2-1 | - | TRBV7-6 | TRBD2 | CASSFQRGSNEQFF | TGTGCCAGCAGCTTTCAGCGGGGGAGCAATGAGCAGTTCTTC
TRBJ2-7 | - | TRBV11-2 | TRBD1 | CASSYTRDSTYEQYF | TGTGCCAGCAGCTATACCCGGGACAGCACCTACGAGCAGTACTTC
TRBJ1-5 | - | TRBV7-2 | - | CASSLGQRAGQPQHF | TGTGCCAGCAGCTTAGGGCAGAGGGCAGGACAGCCCCAGCATTTT
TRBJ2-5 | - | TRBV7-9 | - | CASSAAYRAQETQYF | TGTGCCAGCAGCGCCGCTTACAGGGCCCAAGAGACCCAGTACTTC
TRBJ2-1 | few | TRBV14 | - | CASSQDLQIEQFF | TGTGCCAGCAGCCAAGATTTACAGATTGAGCAGTTCTTC
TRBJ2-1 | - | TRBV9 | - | CASSVGPDPSSYNEQFF | TGTGCCAGCAGCGTAGGGCCAGACCCTAGCTCCTACAATGAGCAGTTCTTC
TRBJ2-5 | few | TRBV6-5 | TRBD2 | CASSSGLPQETQYF | TGTGCCAGCAGTTCGGGACTACCTCAAGAGACCCAGTACTTC
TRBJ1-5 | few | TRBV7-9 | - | CASSLGGQPQHF | TGTGCCAGCAGCTTAGGAGGCCAGCCCCAGCATTTT
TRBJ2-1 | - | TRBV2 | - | CASSERGAGFYNEQFF | TGTGCCAGCAGTGAGAGGGGGGCTGGGTTCTACAATGAGCAGTTCTTC
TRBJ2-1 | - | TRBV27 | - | CASSSPAVEQFF | TGTGCCAGCAGCTCCCCCGCCGTTGAGCAGTTCTTC
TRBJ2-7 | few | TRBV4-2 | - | CASSQDLGQSLSYEQYF | TGTGCCAGCAGCCAAGATTTAGGACAGTCGTTGTCCTACGAGCAGTACTTC
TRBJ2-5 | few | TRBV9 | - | CASSVGPGTSETQYF | TGTGCCAGCAGCGTAGGTCCCGGGACGTCAGAGACCCAGTACTTC
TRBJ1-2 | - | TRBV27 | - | CATLPGAGVPNYGYTF | TGTGCCACCCTACCCGGGGCCGGGGTCCCTAACTATGGCTACACCTTC
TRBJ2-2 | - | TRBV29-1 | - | CSVDRVGNTGELFF | TGCAGCGTTGACAGGGTAGGAAACACCGGGGAGCTGTTTTTT
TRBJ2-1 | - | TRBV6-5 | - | CASSYSEGKGNEQFF | TGTGCCAGCAGTTACTCGGAAGGGAAGGGGAATGAGCAGTTCTTC
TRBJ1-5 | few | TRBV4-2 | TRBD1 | CASSPTGESNQPQHF | TGTGCCAGCAGCCCGACAGGGGAGAGCAATCAGCCCCAGCATTTT
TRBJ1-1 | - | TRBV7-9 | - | CASSRDGGPMNTEAFF | TGTGCCAGCAGCCGAGATGGGGGTCCTATGAACACTGAAGCTTTCTTT
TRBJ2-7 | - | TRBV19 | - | CASSIDQEGEQYF | TGTGCCAGTAGTATAGATCAGGAGGGGGAGCAGTACTTC
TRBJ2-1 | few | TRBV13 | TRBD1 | CASGGNEQFF | TGTGCCTCAGGGGGCAATGAGCAGTTCTTC
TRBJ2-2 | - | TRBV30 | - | CAWSKNTGELFF | TGTGCCTGGAGTAAGAACACCGGGGAGCTGTTTTTT
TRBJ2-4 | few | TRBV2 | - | CASTTLGTPRDIQYF | TGTGCCAGCACCACTCTCGGGACTCCGAGGGACATTCAGTACTTC
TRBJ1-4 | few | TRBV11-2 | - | CASSLASAGSEKLFF | TGTGCCAGCAGCTTAGCGTCGGCTGGGAGTGAAAAACTGTTTTTT
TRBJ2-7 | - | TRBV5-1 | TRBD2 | CASSFSGGTYEQYF | TGCGCCAGCAGCTTTAGCGGGGGGACCTACGAGCAGTACTTC
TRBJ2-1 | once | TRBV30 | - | CAWSVLSDEQFF | TGTGCCTGGAGTGTACTGTCAGATGAGCAGTTCTTC